The rows below give T cell receptor beta chains drawn from one sample of a study of shared T cell receptors in the human thymus. Method: immunoSEQ multiplex PCR; TCRdb's copy keeps in-frame clones and lacks some. The sample yields 630,000 or so clones, 87% seen once. These same records also appear under a second study, on human thymus T cells.

The sequenced sample consisted of thymocytes. All receptors derive from a boy under three years old with a congenital heart defect. CDR3s include the opening cysteine and the closing phenylalanine or tryptophan. Each record gives: clone size, D gene, J gene, V gene, CDR3 protein, CDR3 DNA. The D gene is left open where the match is weak. A row's size may be missing; if present it is once, few, many or a size class.

clone size: once; D gene: -; J gene: TRBJ2-1; V gene: TRBV7-9; CDR3 protein: CASSLGVAQEQFF; CDR3 DNA: TGTGCCAGCAGCTTAGGAGTAGCACAAGAGCAGTTCTTC
clone size: -; D gene: TRBD1; J gene: TRBJ1-1; V gene: TRBV5-4; CDR3 protein: CASSWGTGGVNTEAFF; CDR3 DNA: TGTGCCAGCAGCTGGGGGACAGGGGGCGTCAACACTGAAGCTTTCTTT
clone size: -; D gene: -; J gene: TRBJ1-5; V gene: TRBV4-1; CDR3 protein: CASSQEPRGGFPPQHF; CDR3 DNA: TGCGCCAGCAGCCAAGAGCCGCGGGGGGGCTTTCCGCCCCAGCATTTT
clone size: few; D gene: TRBD2; J gene: TRBJ2-1; V gene: TRBV7-9; CDR3 protein: CASSSGGEGGSSNEQFF; CDR3 DNA: TGTGCCAGCAGCTCAGGTGGGGAGGGCGGGAGCAGTAATGAGCAGTTCTTC
clone size: -; D gene: TRBD2; J gene: TRBJ2-5; V gene: TRBV5-4; CDR3 protein: CASSFSPTVTSGENQETQYF; CDR3 DNA: TGTGCCAGCAGCTTTTCCCCCACGGTGACTAGCGGTGAAAACCAAGAGACCCAGTACTTC
clone size: -; D gene: TRBD2; J gene: TRBJ2-3; V gene: TRBV11-2; CDR3 protein: CASSLEWRVAGAKDTQYF; CDR3 DNA: TGTGCCAGCAGCTTAGAATGGAGGGTAGCGGGAGCAAAAGATACGCAGTATTTT
clone size: -; D gene: TRBD1; J gene: TRBJ1-2; V gene: TRBV18; CDR3 protein: CASSPRGQGINYGYTF; CDR3 DNA: TGTGCCAGCTCACCTAGGGGACAGGGCATTAACTATGGCTACACCTTC
clone size: -; D gene: TRBD2; J gene: TRBJ2-7; V gene: TRBV5-1; CDR3 protein: CASSLRLAGTYEQYF; CDR3 DNA: TGCGCCAGCAGCTTGCGCCTAGCGGGGACCTACGAGCAGTACTTC
clone size: few; D gene: TRBD1; J gene: TRBJ2-7; V gene: TRBV11-3; CDR3 protein: CASSPPDRGALYEQYF; CDR3 DNA: TGTGCCAGCAGCCCCCCGGACAGGGGAGCTCTCTACGAGCAGTACTTC
clone size: -; D gene: -; J gene: TRBJ1-1; V gene: TRBV15; CDR3 protein: CATSRDVKVLPGDALNTEAFF; CDR3 DNA: TGTGCCACCAGCAGAGATGTTAAGGTGCTCCCGGGGGACGCCCTGAACACTGAAGCTTTCTTT
clone size: -; D gene: TRBD2; J gene: TRBJ2-7; V gene: TRBV28; CDR3 protein: CASRLTSGSSYEQYF; CDR3 DNA: TGTGCCAGCAGGCTCACTAGCGGGAGCTCCTACGAGCAGTACTTC
clone size: -; D gene: -; J gene: TRBJ2-7; V gene: TRBV25-1; CDR3 protein: CASSERSGEYF; CDR3 DNA: TGTGCCAGCAGTGAACGGTCGGGGGAGTACTTC
clone size: -; D gene: -; J gene: TRBJ2-7; V gene: TRBV5-1; CDR3 protein: CASSSQSRQPRPYEQYF; CDR3 DNA: TGCGCCAGCAGCTCGCAATCGAGACAGCCTAGACCCTACGAGCAGTACTTC
clone size: -; D gene: TRBD1; J gene: TRBJ1-6; V gene: TRBV4-1; CDR3 protein: CASSHQDRGDGDSPLHF; CDR3 DNA: TGCGCCAGCAGCCACCAGGACAGGGGGGACGGAGATTCACCCCTCCACTTT
clone size: -; D gene: -; J gene: TRBJ2-7; V gene: TRBV29-1; CDR3 protein: CSVLQGSRSYEQYF; CDR3 DNA: TGCAGCGTTCTTCAGGGAAGCCGATCCTACGAGCAGTACTTC
clone size: -; D gene: TRBD2; J gene: TRBJ2-1; V gene: TRBV28; CDR3 protein: CASSLFSQREGQSNEQFF; CDR3 DNA: TGTGCCAGCAGTTTATTCAGTCAGCGGGAGGGCCAGAGTAATGAGCAGTTCTTC
clone size: -; D gene: -; J gene: TRBJ2-6; V gene: TRBV15; CDR3 protein: CATSETTGSGANVLTF; CDR3 DNA: TGTGCCACCAGCGAAACAACAGGGTCTGGGGCCAACGTCCTGACTTTC
clone size: -; D gene: TRBD1; J gene: TRBJ2-7; V gene: TRBV2; CDR3 protein: CASRGVRDRAFGEQYF; CDR3 DNA: TGTGCCAGCAGGGGGGTCCGGGACAGGGCCTTTGGAGAGCAGTACTTC
clone size: -; D gene: TRBD2; J gene: TRBJ2-1; V gene: TRBV5-1; CDR3 protein: CASSLDRTSGRAEGEQFF; CDR3 DNA: TGCGCCAGCAGCTTGGATCGGACTAGCGGGAGGGCCGAAGGTGAGCAGTTCTTC
clone size: -; D gene: -; J gene: TRBJ2-3; V gene: TRBV19; CDR3 protein: CASSIGGGDTQYF; CDR3 DNA: TGTGCCAGTAGTATAGGTGGAGGAGATACGCAGTATTTT
clone size: -; D gene: TRBD1; J gene: TRBJ2-5; V gene: TRBV2; CDR3 protein: CASSEANAGTGSAQETQYF; CDR3 DNA: TGTGCCAGCAGTGAAGCGAATGCCGGGACAGGGTCTGCACAAGAGACCCAGTACTTC
clone size: once; D gene: TRBD1; J gene: TRBJ1-1; V gene: TRBV10-3; CDR3 protein: CAISESLTGAPFF; CDR3 DNA: TGTGCCATCAGTGAGTCCCTGACAGGGGCACCTTTCTTT
clone size: -; D gene: -; J gene: TRBJ2-3; V gene: TRBV21-1; CDR3 protein: CASSTQDRELADTQYF; CDR3 DNA: TGTGCCAGCAGCACGCAGGACAGGGAACTCGCGGATACGCAGTATTTT
clone size: -; D gene: TRBD1; J gene: TRBJ2-3; V gene: TRBV27; CDR3 protein: CASSFGTEPSTDTQYF; CDR3 DNA: TGTGCCAGCAGTTTTGGGACAGAACCTAGCACAGATACGCAGTATTTT
clone size: -; D gene: TRBD2; J gene: TRBJ2-3; V gene: TRBV15; CDR3 protein: CATERGPDTQYF; CDR3 DNA: TGTGCCACCGAGCGGGGTCCAGATACGCAGTATTTT
clone size: -; D gene: TRBD1; J gene: TRBJ1-2; V gene: TRBV27; CDR3 protein: CASRRGTGVYGYTF; CDR3 DNA: TGTGCCAGCAGGCGGGGGACAGGGGTTTATGGCTACACCTTC
clone size: -; D gene: TRBD1; J gene: TRBJ1-2; V gene: TRBV11-2; CDR3 protein: CASSSPGQGTGGYTF; CDR3 DNA: TGTGCCAGCAGCTCTCCGGGACAGGGGACTGGGGGCTACACCTTC